This T cell receptor beta chain stems from a study of blood T cell repertoires in COVID-19. This clone was found once. Sequencing was performed with immunoSEQ multiplex PCR; in TCRdb, only in-frame clones are kept and a portion is missing. The sample lists roughly 32,000 clones, around 87% occurring once. Germline V gives CDR1 MGHRA, CDR2 YSYEKL. The trim removed 1 base at V and 2 bases at J, leaving 8 bases unmatched. The CDR3 totals 18 residues. The genes are TRBV4-1 and TRBJ2-5; TRBD2 aligns across 12 bases. The clonotype was recovered from a man aged 50 or older with active or convalescent COVID-19. The material sequenced was peripheral blood. CDR3 region: CASSQVGASGRGQETQYF. CDR3 DNA sequence: TGCGCCAGCAGCCAAGTGGGGGCTAGCGGGAGGGGACAAGAGACCCAGTACTTC.